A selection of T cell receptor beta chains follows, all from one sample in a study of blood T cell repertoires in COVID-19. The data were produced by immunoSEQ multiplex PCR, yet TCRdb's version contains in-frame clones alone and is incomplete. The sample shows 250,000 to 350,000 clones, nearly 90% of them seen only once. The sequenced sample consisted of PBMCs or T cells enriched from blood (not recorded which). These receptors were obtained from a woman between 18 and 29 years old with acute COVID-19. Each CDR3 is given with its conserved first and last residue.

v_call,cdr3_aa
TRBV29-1,CSVEYEGGSGYTF
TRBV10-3,CAIMGQGALKTQYF
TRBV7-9,CASSLGSLGTSGSYNEQFF
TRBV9,CASSVSSGRAWNEQFF
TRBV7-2,CASSLTVNTEAFF
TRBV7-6,CASSSLTGSTYEQYF
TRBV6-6,CASSRARDSYSGNTIYF
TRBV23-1,CARGARTGGPRPDGYTF
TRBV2,CASSVIRGSNQPQHF
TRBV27,CASTLGGSATEAFF
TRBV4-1,CASSQDLARVISEQYF
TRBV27,CASSSGTGNGNTIYF
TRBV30,CAWSPGLASVYEQYF
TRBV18,CASSPQDTVNSGNTIYF
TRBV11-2,CASSPGRGRNQPQHF
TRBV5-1,CASSSRLISGRGTDTQYF
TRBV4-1,CASSSTPTSGAYNEQFF
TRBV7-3,CASSFGDTGELFF
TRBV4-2,CASSHASANTGELFF
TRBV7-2,CASSWTGGNTQYF
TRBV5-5,CASRLEVSARTGELFF
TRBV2,CASRVTTTEAFF
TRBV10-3,CAISENLLAGGSNEQYF
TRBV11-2,CASSSRQAENSPLHF
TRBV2,CASSASGLLFYEQYF
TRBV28,CASSPRQNPRHEQYF
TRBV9,CASSVGTSGIAGELFF
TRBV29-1,CSAWDRNQPQHF
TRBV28,CASIIGQGALLGAYNEQFF
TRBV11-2,CASSFGGNTEAFF
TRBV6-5,CASSWTGRSDQPQHF
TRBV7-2,CASSLTGNSNQPQHF
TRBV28,CASSSGGYNEQFF
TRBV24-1,CATSDRGQSEKAFF
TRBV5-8,CASRREQGTYNSPLHF
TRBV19,CASSDHGGEPQHF
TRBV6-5,CASSYYGTLFYEQYF
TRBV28,CAAGQNYGYTF
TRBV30,CAWSGDSDTQYF
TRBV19,CASSITGENQPQHF
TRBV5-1,CASSLTNTDTQYF
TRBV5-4,CASSFSNRNEQFF
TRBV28,CASSPSGTGGNEQYF
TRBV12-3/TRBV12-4,CATQAGNTIYF
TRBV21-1,CAGSPGLLGHEQFF
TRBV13,CASSLGRTYEQYF
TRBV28,CASTLSPGGSTDTQYF
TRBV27,CASSLSGQYYEQYF
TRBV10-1,CASSDLRTGLGEQYF
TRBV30,CAWDEGAYYGYTF
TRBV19,CASSIRRSGSGSYNEQFF
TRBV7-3,CASSLDSSYEQYF
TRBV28,CASSFAGADYGYTF
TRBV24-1,CATGGGRGTGELFF
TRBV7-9,CASRPGTGDGYTF